This TCR beta chain was documented in a study of blood T cell repertoires in COVID-19. The overall study: Samples taken during acute and convalescent COVID-19 were collected in the United States, Italy and Spain.

Cohorts were assigned according to the clinical history that participants reported. Donors in Cohort 3 counted as recovered after two negative PCRs, clearance, or symptom resolution. After removal of 8 bases from V and 5 bases from J, the junction contained 9 bases not matched to a gene. CDR1 SNHLY and CDR2 FYNNEI come from the germline V gene. CDR3 length equals 13 residues. This clone was seen only a few times. In the authors' workflow: Amplification from reference gene primers served as the basis for estimated nucleated cell counts. The method was immunoSEQ multiplex PCR; TCRdb's version includes in-frame clones alone and lacks a portion of them. That table is the source of V, J and clone size, and D and trimming were worked out from the DNA. This sample has more than 110,000 clones, with roughly three quarters found just once.

Sequences were obtained from PBMCs or T cells enriched from blood (not recorded which). The chain carries TRBV2 and TRBJ2-7; 7 bases match TRBD2. The origin of this receptor is a woman aged 50 to 60 who had recovered from COVID-19. In nucleotides, the CDR3 is TGTGCCAGCGGGAGGGAAGTTCGGAACGAGCAGTACTTC. Translated: CASGREVRNEQYF.